One and the same sample provided the 22 T cell receptor beta chains below, sequenced in a study of T-cell reconstitution after alpha-beta-depleted transplantation in children. Using unique molecular identifiers, the investigators prepared the TCRbeta library. TCRdb re-derived calls from the PCR reads in MiXCR, one entry per CDR3 protein. Of 300,000 to 400,000 distinct CDR3 sequences listed, roughly 14% are singletons. The sample was PBMCs, taken from the stem cell graft. Receptor source: a human donor who donated a stem cell graft to a child with Fanconi anemia.

This rearrangement joins TRBV6-2 or TRBV6-3 to TRBJ2-4, with 9 bases identical to TRBD1. Germline CDR1 and CDR2: MNHEY and SVGEGT. The trim removed 6 bases at V and 10 bases at J, leaving 10 bases unmatched. The CDR3 is 14 residues long. The CDR3 here is CASRFGQGQGIQYF. CDR3 DNA sequence: TGTGCCAGCAGATTCGGACAGGGGCAAGGAATTCAGTACTTC.

The rearrangement joins TRBV5-1 to TRBJ1-1; D is possibly TRBD1 (5 bases). Trimming cost V 4 bases and J 1 base, with 11 bases left between them. CDR1 and CDR2 (germline): SGHRS, YFSETQ. This CDR3 is 14 amino acids long. CDR3 bases: TGCGCCAGCAGCGTGGGAAGGGGGAACACTGAAGCTTTCTTT. Residues: CASSVGRGNTEAFF.

This clonotype came up many times. The chain uses TRBV5-1 and TRBJ2-1, with TRBD1 as a possible D gene (5 bases). V dropped 4 bases and J dropped 5 bases, with 10 bases sitting between them. The CDR3 totals 13 residues. Looked up from germline, CDR1 is SGHRS and CDR2 is YFSETQ. In DNA, the CDR3 is TGCGCCAGCAGCCGAGACAGTAACAATGAGCAGTTCTTC. Its translation: CASSRDSNNEQFF.

This clonotype was counted many times. For the CDR3, the DNA is TGTGCCAGCAGCCGTCAAAGAGGAGTAAGAGAAAAACTGTTTTTT. This encodes CASSRQRGVREKLFF. The chain is built from TRBV12-3 or TRBV12-4 and TRBJ1-4, with D uncertain. The CDR3 runs to 15 residues. V was pared by 6 bases and J by 8 bases, with 19 bases between.

This clonotype was detected ten times or more. The V gene is TRBV10-3, the J gene TRBJ2-1, with TRBD1 as a possible D gene (7 bases). V was shortened by 7 bases and J by 5 bases, with 12 bases between the two germline ends. This CDR3 is 13 amino acids long. Germline V lookup: CDR1 ENHRY, CDR2 SYGVKD. CDR3 nucleotides: TGTGCCATCACTCAGGGGGGCCACAATGAGCAGTTCTTC. This codes for CAITQGGHNEQFF.

This rearrangement joins TRBV4-3 to TRBJ2-7; 7 bases agree with TRBD2. Germline assignment: CDR1 LGHNA and CDR2 YSLEER. V trimming: 0 bases; J trimming: 7 bases; junction bases outside the gene matches: 6. The CDR3 is 14 amino acids. CDR3 nucleotides: TGCGCCAGCAGCCAAGATAAGCGGGGTCGTGAGCAGTACTTC. Protein sequence: CASSQDKRGREQYF.

The chain uses TRBV10-3 and TRBJ2-7; 7 nucleotides align to TRBD1. The CDR3 is 15 residues long. Germline CDR1 reads ENHRY; CDR2 reads SYGVKD. Unmatched junction bases numbered 4, after V lost 2 bases and J lost 0 bases. CDR3 amino acids: CAISETGTVSYEQYF. CDR3 coding DNA: TGTGCCATCAGTGAGACCGGGACAGTCTCCTACGAGCAGTACTTC.

This clonotype occurred a few times. CDR3 amino acids: CASSLGDIANTGELFF. The CDR3 nucleotides are TGTGCCAGCAGCTTGGGGGACATCGCGAACACCGGGGAGCTGTTTTTT. The chain joins TRBV13 to TRBJ2-2; the D gene is possibly TRBD1 (6 bases). The CDR3 has 16 residues. V was trimmed by 3 bases and J by 0 bases, leaving 11 bases between them. Looked up from germline, CDR1 is PRHDT and CDR2 is FYEKMQ (reference sequence).

This clonotype showed up many times. This rearrangement joins TRBV6-1 to TRBJ2-5; 7 bases align to TRBD2. The germline V gene has CDR1 MNHNS and CDR2 SASEGT. V lost 7 bases to trimming and J lost 3 bases; unmatched junction nucleotides: 8. The CDR3 is 14 residues long. As DNA, the CDR3 is TGTGCCAGCACCAAGGGAGGGCTGGAAGAGACCCAGTACTTC. It translates to CASTKGGLEETQYF.

This clonotype was seen a handful of times. The rearrangement uses TRBV20-1 and TRBJ2-1, with D hard to call. Trimming stripped 4 bases from V and 10 bases from J, with 17 bases between. There are 13 residues in the CDR3. In germline, CDR1 is DFQATT, CDR2 SNEGSKA (reference sequence). CDR3 sequence: CSAIRPPGREQFF. In DNA form, the CDR3 reads TGCAGTGCTATACGGCCCCCCGGTCGGGAGCAGTTCTTC.

V gene TRBV29-1 combines with J gene TRBJ2-1; D may be TRBD1 (5 bases). Germline V gives CDR1 SQVTM, CDR2 ANQGSEA. Deletions cut 8 bases from V and 7 bases from J, with 15 bases between. This CDR3 has 12 amino acids. CDR3 DNA: TGCAGCATACCAGGGTTCTGGAATGAGCAGTTCTTC. Protein: CSIPGFWNEQFF.

This clonotype was detected many times. CDR3 coding DNA: TGCAGCGTCCTGGACACGAACTATGGCTACACCTTC. It encodes CSVLDTNYGYTF. The chain is built from TRBV29-1 and TRBJ1-2, with D maybe TRBD1 (5 bases). Trimming took 6 bases from V and 2 from J, leaving 10 bases between them. Germline V gene sequence: CDR1 SQVTM, CDR2 ANQGSEA. There are 12 residues in the CDR3.

In its sample, this clonotype was seen a few times. The CDR3 is CASSSTGSRTDTQYF. In DNA form, the CDR3 reads TGTGCCAGCAGCTCGACCGGGAGCCGCACAGATACGCAGTATTTT. The chain uses TRBV13 and TRBJ2-3, with D possibly matching TRBD2 (6 bases). V dropped 4 bases and J dropped 1 base, with 12 bases sitting between them. CDR3 length: 15 residues. Germline V gene sequence: CDR1 PRHDT, CDR2 FYEKMQ (reference sequence). Full variable domain (rest looked up from reference TRBV13 and TRBJ2-3): AAGVIQSPRHLIKEKRETATLKCYPIPRHDTVYWYQQGPGQDPQFLISFYEKMQSDKGSIPDRFSAQQFSDYHSELNMSSLELGDSALYFCASSSTGSRTDTQYFGPGTRLTVL.

J is TRBJ2-3 and V is TRBV6-5, with TRBD2 as a possible D gene (6 bases). The V gene lost 0 bases and the J gene lost 1 base, with 17 bases spanning the gap. Germline V gives CDR1 MNHEY, CDR2 SVGAGI. This CDR3 contains 18 residues. Here the CDR3 DNA reads TGTGCCAGCAGTTACTCGAAGGGGCGGCGGGGTGGCACAGATACGCAGTATTTT. Translating it yields CASSYSKGRRGGTDTQYF.

The chain combines TRBV3-1 with TRBJ2-2; 11 positions agree with TRBD2. J gave up 8 bases and V 5 bases, and 7 bases lay outside the gene matches. This CDR3 region has 15 residues. CDR1 and CDR2 (germline): LGHDT, YNNKEL (reference sequence). The CDR3 loop reads CASSSISGGAGELFF. CDR3 nucleotides: TGTGCCAGCAGCTCCATTAGCGGGGGGGCAGGGGAGCTGTTTTTT.

This clonotype was picked up many times. The CDR3 is CSAKGHLTYEQYF. CDR3 DNA sequence: TGCAGTGCTAAGGGACACCTCACCTACGAGCAGTACTTC. This rearrangement joins TRBV20-1 to TRBJ2-7; D may be TRBD1 (6 bases). CDR1 and CDR2 from the germline V gene are DFQATT and SNEGSKA (reference sequence). The V end lost 4 bases, the J end lost 2 bases, and 12 bases lay between the germline ends. The CDR3 runs to 13 residues.

This clonotype was observed many times. This chain uses TRBV9 with TRBJ2-3; weak D call: TRBD1 (6 bases). CDR1 is SGDLS, CDR2 YYNGEE, per germline. V gave up 0 bases and J gave up 5 bases, with 13 bases separating them. CDR3 length equals 15 residues. CDR3 in DNA: TGTGCCAGCAGCGTAGGAGGGACAACACAAGATACGCAGTATTTT. Residues: CASSVGGTTQDTQYF.

The V call is TRBV5-1, the J call TRBJ2-5, with unresolved D. The V end lost 0 bases, the J end lost 4 bases, and 10 bases lay between the germline ends. The germline V gene has CDR1 SGHRS and CDR2 YFSETQ. This CDR3 is 14 amino acids long. CDR3 residues: CASSLGGRVETQYF. The DNA for the CDR3 is TGCGCCAGCAGCTTGGGTGGTAGAGTAGAGACCCAGTACTTC. The full variable domain, its missing parts supplied by reference TRBV5-1 and TRBJ2-5, is KAGVTQTPRYLIKTRGQQVTLSCSPISGHRSVSWYQQTPGQGLQFLFEYFSETQRNKGNFPGRFSGRQFSNSRSEMNVSTLELGDSALYLCASSLGGRVETQYFGPGTRLLVL.

This clonotype showed up many times. J is TRBJ2-3 and V is TRBV3-1, with D hard to call. The V gene's germline CDR1 is LGHDT and CDR2 YNNKEL (reference sequence). Trimming pared 2 bases from V and 2 bases from J, leaving 5 bases between. The CDR3 is made up of 13 amino acids. CDR3 loop: CASSQIFTDTQYF. Written as DNA, the CDR3 is TGTGCCAGCAGCCAAATTTTCACAGATACGCAGTATTTT.

This clonotype was counted ten times or more. V is TRBV4-2 and J is TRBJ2-4; the D gene is possibly TRBD1 (6 bases). Looked up from germline, CDR1 is LGHNA and CDR2 is YNFKEQ. This CDR3 spans 16 amino acids. Trimming removed 0 bases at V and 7 bases at J, with 16 bases between. Here the CDR3 reads CASSQEGGAGANIQYF. CDR3 nucleotide sequence: TGTGCCAGCAGCCAAGAAGGTGGAGCAGGGGCGAACATTCAGTACTTC.

The sample holds a few counts of this clonotype. The V gene is TRBV7-2, the J gene TRBJ1-5; D remains unclear. The CDR3 totals 15 residues. V was pared by 2 bases and J by 0 bases, with 8 bases between. In germline, CDR1 is SGHTA, CDR2 FQGNSA. The CDR3 loop reads CASSLSGYSNQPQHF. The CDR3 bases are TGTGCCAGCAGCTTATCTGGTTATAGCAATCAGCCCCAGCATTTT.

The chain combines TRBV28 with TRBJ1-6; D is perhaps TRBD1 (5 bases). This CDR3 region has 15 residues. Trimming removed 5 bases at V and 10 bases at J, with 18 bases between. Looked up from germline, CDR1 is MDHEN and CDR2 is SYDVKM. CDR3 in DNA: TGTGCCAGCAGTGGACGCCGGGGGGAGGGGTCACCCCTCCACTTT. It specifies CASSGRRGEGSPLHF.